Presented here are 15 T cell receptor beta chains from one specimen sequenced in a study of OX40 agonist ivuxolimab in advanced cancers. Sequencing was performed with immunoSEQ multiplex PCR; in TCRdb, only in-frame clones are kept and a portion is missing. This table has tens of thousands of clones, nearly 90% appearing once. The material was CD4+ or CD8+ T cells sorted from blood, obtained in a trial of the OX40 agonist ivuxolimab. The receptors stem from an adult with an advanced solid tumor such as melanoma, head and neck, liver or kidney cancer.

The chain recombines TRBV21-1 with TRBJ1-5; the table assigns TRBD1, which was not confirmed against the DNA. TRBV21-1 has pseudogene status. The CDR3 runs 19 residues. In DNA form, the CDR3 reads TGTGCCAGCAGCAAAGTTGGGGACAGGGGGCGCCGGAGCAATCAGCCCCAGCATTTT. Its protein is CASSKVGDRGRRSNQPQHF.

The rearrangement joins TRBV30 to TRBJ1-5; D not certain. Germline CDR1 and CDR2: GTSNPN and SVGIG (reference sequence). Deletions cut 2 bases from V and 0 bases from J, with 5 bases between. CDR3 length equals 13 residues. In DNA form, the CDR3 reads TGTGCCTGGAGTAAGTATAGCAATCAGCCCCAGCATTTT. Translation gives CAWSKYSNQPQHF.

The chain carries TRBV27 and TRBJ2-7; 8 nucleotides match TRBD1. Losses at the gene ends were 6 bases for V and 2 bases for J; bases not matched to a gene: 9. Germline V gene sequence: CDR1 MNHEY, CDR2 SMNVEV (reference sequence). CDR3 length equals 15 residues. This chain's CDR3 is CASSPRPGGPYEQYF. In DNA form, the CDR3 reads TGTGCCAGCAGCCCTCGCCCAGGGGGCCCCTACGAGCAGTACTTC.

The rearrangement uses TRBV10-3 and TRBJ1-5; 7 bases fit TRBD1. In germline, CDR1 is ENHRY, CDR2 SYGVKD. Trimming removed 6 bases from V and 5 bases from J; junction bases left unmatched: 7. The CDR3 sequence is 14 residues long. The CDR3 is CAISSDRDDQPQHF. The CDR3 region has the DNA TGTGCCATCAGCTCCGACAGGGACGATCAGCCCCAGCATTTT.

This clone was detected a few times. CDR3 sequence reads: CASSPLSAEQYF. CDR3 bases: TGTGCCAGCAGCCCCCTCTCCGCCGAGCAGTACTTC. The rearrangement links TRBV7-2 to TRBJ2-7; D is ambiguous. This CDR3 is 12 amino acids long. CDR1 SGHTA and CDR2 FQGNSA come from the germline V gene. V dropped 5 bases and J dropped 6 bases, with 11 bases sitting between them. The full variable domain, completed using reference TRBV7-2 and TRBJ2-7, is GAGVSQSPSNKVTEKGKDVELRCDPISGHTALYWYRQSLGQGLEFLIYFQGNSAPDKSGLPSDRFSAERTGGSVSTLTIQRTQQEDSAVYLCASSPLSAEQYFGPGTRLTVT.

The rearrangement uses TRBV7-8 and TRBJ2-5; 9 nucleotides line up with TRBD2. CDR3 length equals 15 residues. V shed 5 bases, J shed 4 bases, and the junction held 8 bases outside the gene matches. Per germline, CDR1 SGHVS and CDR2 FQNEAQ. The CDR3 coding sequence is TGTGCCAGCAGCCTCCGGATACTAGCGGGAGAGACCCAGTACTTC. As protein: CASSLRILAGETQYF.

The chain carries TRBV4-3 and TRBJ2-7, with 7 positions matching TRBD1. Germline V gene sequence: CDR1 LGHNA, CDR2 YSLEER. The V segment lost 4 bases and the J segment 0 bases; nucleotides outside the gene matches: 3. This CDR3 region has 14 residues. The CDR3 spells CASSRDRDSYEQYF. The CDR3 coding sequence is TGCGCCAGCAGCCGAGACAGGGACTCCTACGAGCAGTACTTC.

In its sample, this clone is medium-sized. The chain employs TRBV11-2 and TRBJ2-7; D might be TRBD1 or TRBD2, each matching 5 bases. The germline V gene has CDR1 SGHAT and CDR2 FQNNGV. Trimming cost V 7 bases and J 6 bases, with 16 bases left between them. The CDR3 is made up of 13 amino acids. Written as DNA, the CDR3 is TGTGCCAGCAAAATAGGGTCAGGGACCGAGCAGTACTTC. It specifies CASKIGSGTEQYF. Using reference TRBV11-2 and TRBJ2-7 for the parts outside the CDR3, the full variable domain is EAGVAQSPRYKIIEKRQSVAFWCNPISGHATLYWYQQILGQGPKLLIQFQNNGVVDDSQLPKDRFSAERLKGVDSTLKIQPAKLEDSAVYLCASKIGSGTEQYFGPGTRLTVT.

This clone was seen more than once but under ten times. The chain is built from TRBV5-5 and TRBJ2-7, with D possibly TRBD2 on 6 matching bases. From germline, CDR1 is SGHKS and CDR2 YYEKEE (reference sequence). Trimming pared 4 bases from V and 6 bases from J, leaving 20 bases between. This CDR3 is 15 amino acids long. The DNA for the CDR3 is TGTGCCAGCAGCCTGGACTACTTCGCTGGAGGCGAGCAGTACTTC. Protein product: CASSLDYFAGGEQYF.

The chain is built from TRBV9 and TRBJ1-4; D is unclear. Germline values: CDR1 SGDLS, CDR2 YYNGEE. This CDR3 region has 16 residues. The V end was cut by 0 bases, the J end by 2 bases, with 11 bases between. The CDR3 is CASSVEFGATNEKLFF. In DNA, the CDR3 is TGTGCCAGCAGCGTAGAATTCGGCGCCACTAATGAAAAACTGTTTTTT.

The chain combines TRBV27 with TRBJ2-2; the match to TRBD2 covers 8 bases. The CDR3 is 17 amino acids. Germline CDR1 and CDR2: MNHEY and SMNVEV (reference sequence). Trimming took 8 bases from V and 1 from J; bases not matched to a gene: 12. The CDR3 sequence is CASLSTGGLGNTGELFF. The CDR3 DNA follows: TGTGCCAGCCTTTCGACGGGGGGGCTAGGGAACACCGGGGAGCTGTTTTTT.

The chain has TRBV25-1 and TRBJ2-2; D is ambiguous. CDR3 length: 16 residues. Germline V gives CDR1 MGHDK, CDR2 SYGVNS. Trimming left V 3 bases short and J 1 base short, with 12 bases between. Here the CDR3 reads CASSDGWNLNTGELFF. The DNA for the CDR3 is TGTGCCAGCAGTGATGGATGGAACTTGAACACCGGGGAGCTGTTTTTT.

The chain links TRBV27 to TRBJ1-6; D is perhaps TRBD1 (6 bases). V lost 6 bases to trimming and J lost 4 bases, with 22 bases between them. The V gene's germline CDR1 is MNHEY and CDR2 SMNVEV (reference sequence). The CDR3 extends over 18 amino acids. The CDR3 DNA follows: TGTGCCAGCAGCTCACGGGGGGCTGGTGCCTTTTATAATTCACCCCTCCACTTT. This translates into CASSSRGAGAFYNSPLHF.

The V and J genes are TRBV29-1 and TRBJ2-7; 7 nucleotides match TRBD1. V gave up 1 base and J gave up 2 bases; unmatched junction bases: 8. CDR1 and CDR2 (germline): SQVTM, ANQGSEA. This CDR3 region has 15 residues. The DNA of the CDR3 is TGCAGCGTTGAAGTTAAGGGGACAGTCCCCTACGAGCAGTACTTC. Its translation is CSVEVKGTVPYEQYF.

The chain has TRBV4-1 and TRBJ2-7, with D possibly TRBD1 on 5 matching bases. The CDR3 extends over 14 amino acids. The germline V gene has CDR1 MGHRA and CDR2 YSYEKL. V shed 0 bases and J shed 5 bases, with 11 bases lying between them. The CDR3 sequence is CASSQDPRVHEQYF. The DNA for the CDR3 is TGCGCCAGCAGCCAAGACCCCAGGGTCCACGAGCAGTACTTC.